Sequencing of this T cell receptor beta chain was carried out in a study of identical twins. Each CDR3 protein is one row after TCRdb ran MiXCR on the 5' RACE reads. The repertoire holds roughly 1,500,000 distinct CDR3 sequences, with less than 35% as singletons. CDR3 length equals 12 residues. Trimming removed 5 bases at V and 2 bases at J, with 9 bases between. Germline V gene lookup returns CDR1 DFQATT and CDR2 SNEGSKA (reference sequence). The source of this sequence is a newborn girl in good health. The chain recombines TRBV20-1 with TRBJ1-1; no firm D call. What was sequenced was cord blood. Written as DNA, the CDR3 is TGCAGTGCTCTCGGGGATAACACTGAAGCTTTCTTT. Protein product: CSALGDNTEAFF.